This T cell receptor beta chain derives from a study of T cell responses to AZD1222 COVID-19 vaccine. Germline assignment: CDR1 SGHTA and CDR2 FQGNSA. Unmatched junction bases numbered 16, after V lost 5 bases and J lost 8 bases. The CDR3 has 16 amino acids. Profiling relied on immunoSEQ multiplex PCR, and the TCRdb table lists in-frame clones only, not all of them. The table has 60,000 to 75,000 clones, about 83% seen once. The sample consisted of peripheral blood, taken 28 days after the second AZD1222 dose. This sequence joins TRBV7-2 and TRBJ1-2; 8 bases align to TRBD1. This TCR was sampled from an adult who received the AZD1222 COVID-19 vaccine. CDR3 amino acids: CASSLAGSRGLRGYTF. For the CDR3, the DNA is TGTGCCAGCAGCCTCGCCGGGTCCAGGGGGCTTAGGGGCTACACCTTC.